This passage covers 5 T cell receptor beta chains from one sample sequenced in a study of shared clonotypes between healthy human individuals. Profiled with immunoSEQ multiplex PCR; TCRdb holds only in-frame clones, not every one. Altogether about 510,000 clones are present, around 79% being singletons, with the ten largest covering 9.5% to 15%. Sequencing was carried out using PBMCs. Receptors originate from a woman in her forties in good health. Some clones in this sample may be carry-over from other donors' samples.

As to this clone: This specimen includes other DNA sequences encoding the same CDR3. V is TRBV30 and J is TRBJ2-7, with 14 bases identical to TRBD2. CDR1 and CDR2 (germline): GTSNPN, SVGIG (reference sequence). CDR3 length: 14 amino acids. V lost 1 base and J lost 5; bases outside the gene matches: 1. The DNA of the CDR3 is TGTGCCTGGAGTGGACTAGCGGGAGGGGACGAGCAGTACTTC. Amino acids: CAWSGLAGGDEQYF.

The chain is built from TRBV4-1 and TRBJ2-7; TRBD1 is a possible D gene (5 bases). Germline CDR1 is MGHRA and CDR2 is YSYEKL. CDR3 length: 17 amino acids. Trimming took off 1 base at V and 3 bases at J, with 19 bases between the two ends. The CDR3 loop is CASSQGPSGSPNYEQYF. DNA for the CDR3: TGCGCCAGCAGCCAAGGCCCATCAGGGTCCCCTAACTACGAGCAGTACTTC.

The chain couples TRBV10-3 to TRBJ1-2, with D hard to call. The CDR3 is 13 residues long. Looked up from germline, CDR1 is ENHRY and CDR2 is SYGVKD. V lost 5 bases to trimming and J lost 3 bases, with 10 bases between them. The CDR3 bases are TGTGCCATCAGTTTCGGCGGGGACTATGGCTACACCTTC. This encodes CAISFGGDYGYTF.

The chain has TRBV28 and TRBJ2-1; TRBD1 agrees at 10 bases. The length of the CDR3 is 14 residues. Trimming at V came to 7 bases and at J to 3 bases, leaving 3 bases not matched to a gene. Germline V gene data show CDR1 as MDHEN and CDR2 as SYDVKM. The CDR3 sequence is CASNRDRGYNEQFF. CDR3 DNA: TGTGCCAGCAACCGGGACAGGGGCTACAATGAGCAGTTCTTC.

This chain joins TRBV28 and TRBJ2-1; D might be TRBD2 (6 bases). Germline V CDR1 and CDR2: MDHEN, SYDVKM. The CDR3 runs to 14 residues. V lost 2 bases and J 7 bases, leaving 12 bases between the germline ends. The CDR3 DNA is TGTGCCAGCAGTTTAACGGGGGATCAGAATGAGCAGTTCTTC. The encoded protein is CASSLTGDQNEQFF.